The 26 T cell receptor beta chains in this list originate from one sample, sequenced in a study of kidney transplant recipient with SARS-CoV-2 infection (dated by TCRdb to the early 2020s). What this sample's time point label stands for: pre-pandemic baseline sample and day 111 after first positive SARS-CoV-2 test. Sequencing instrument: Illumina MiSeq. Using fastp at Q25 and MiXCR, TCRdb reprocessed the public reads and kept productive beta chains. Identical CDR3 proteins give one entry, which carries the most common genes and DNA. Recorded for this sample are 200,000 to 300,000 distinct CDR3 sequences; 29% of them occurred a single time. The ten largest clones capture around 6.8% of the sample. The specimen was a blood sample, collected at baseline and between days 110 and 120 from a kidney transplant recipient. The receptors here all came from a young adult male patient who had COVID-19 and was a kidney transplant recipient. After a transplant, some of the T cells may come from the graft donor.

This clonotype was recorded many times. V and J are TRBV4-3 and TRBJ1-4; unclear D gene. The CDR3 extends over 16 amino acids. Per germline, CDR1 LGHNA and CDR2 YSLEER. Trimming took off 5 bases at V and 0 bases at J, with 13 bases between the two ends. CDR3 nucleotide sequence: TGCGCCAGCAGCGCCTTGGACGGTGCAACTAATGAAAAACTGTTTTTT. Protein sequence: CASSALDGATNEKLFF.

This clonotype was counted a few times. This chain joins TRBV28 and TRBJ1-1; D ambiguous. CDR1 and CDR2 from the germline V gene are MDHEN and SYDVKM. With 5 bases removed from V and 0 bases from J, the gap between germline ends came to 16 bases. CDR3 length: 16 residues. The CDR3 DNA follows: TGTGCCAGCAGTACCCGGACCGGCCCCGTGAACACTGAAGCTTTCTTT. Its translation is CASSTRTGPVNTEAFF.

The chain recombines TRBV7-1 with TRBJ1-2; D is unclear. TRBV7-1 is marked as an open reading frame, function uncertain. V was shortened by 5 bases and J by 4 bases, with 23 bases between the two germline ends. CDR3 size: 17 residues. This chain's CDR3 is CASSGRYHEGRTYGYTF. The CDR3 coding sequence is TGTGCCAGCAGCGGAAGATATCACGAGGGAAGGACCTATGGCTACACCTTC.

For this clonotype: This may be a read error: a much more frequent sequence differs by one nucleotide. The chain couples TRBV18 to TRBJ1-1; 7 bases are shared with TRBD1. Per the germline V gene, CDR1 is KGHSH and CDR2 is LQKENI. V trimming: 5 bases; J trimming: 1 base; junction bases outside the gene matches: 7. The CDR3 runs 15 residues. As DNA, the CDR3 is TGTGCCAGCTCATCACTGGGACAGACGAACACTGAAGCTTTCTTT. This gives the protein CASSSLGQTNTEAFF.

This clonotype has at least ten counts. The V gene is TRBV3-1, the J gene TRBJ2-5; D is uncertain. V was clipped by 0 bases and J by 5 bases, with 19 bases between them. The CDR3 has 17 amino acids. Germline CDR1 and CDR2: LGHDT and YNNKEL (reference sequence). The CDR3 region is CASSQDPPISFSETQYF. The CDR3 coding sequence is TGTGCCAGCAGCCAAGATCCTCCCATTTCTTTCTCTGAGACCCAGTACTTC.

This clonotype was seen a single time. Mismatch with germline at one junction end may stem from a read error. The chain carries TRBV19 and TRBJ2-7; 7 bases line up with TRBD1. The germline CDR1 and CDR2 sequences are LNHDA and SQIVND (reference sequence). CDR3 length: 15 amino acids. CDR3 nucleotides: TGTGTCAGTAGTATCACCGACAGGGCATTTTACGAGCAGTACTTC. As protein: CVSSITDRAFYEQYF. The entire variable domain, with the rest obtained from reference TRBV19 and TRBJ2-7, is as follows: DGGITQSPKYLFRKEGQNVTLSCEQNLNHDAMYWYRQDPGQGLRLIYYSQIVNDFQKGDIAEGYSVSREKKESFPLTVTSAQKNPTAFYLCVSSITDRAFYEQYFGPGTRLTVT.

A note on this clonotype: This clone may be a read error of a much larger clone one base away. The rearrangement joins TRBV29-1 to TRBJ2-2; no firm D call. Germline CDR1 is SQVTM and CDR2 is ANQGSEA. The CDR3 has 14 residues. Trimming shortened V by 8 bases and J by 10 bases, and 23 bases separated the two germline ends. The CDR3 sequence is CSSRTETGPEELFF. The CDR3 nucleotides are TGCAGCTCCCGGACGGAGACGGGCCCCGAGGAGCTGTTTTTT.

In regard to this clonotype: A much larger clone lies a single base off, so this may be a read error. The chain employs TRBV24-1 and TRBJ1-2; D not certain. V was shortened by 9 bases and J by 4 bases, with 26 bases between the two germline ends. Germline V gives CDR1 KGHDR, CDR2 SFDVKD. The length of the CDR3 is 17 residues. In DNA, the CDR3 is TGTGCCACCGGTAAAAATTTTAGTACCAGAAAGACCTATGGCTACACCTTC. Amino acids: CATGKNFSTRKTYGYTF.

The chain uses TRBV7-9 and TRBJ2-3, with TRBD1 identical over 7 bases. J lost 5 bases, V lost 5 bases, and 4 bases had no gene match. The length of the CDR3 is 13 residues. Germline CDR1 SEHNR, CDR2 FQNEAQ (reference sequence). The CDR3 DNA follows: TGTGCCAGCAGCCCGACAGGGCAAGATACGCAGTATTTT. Amino acids: CASSPTGQDTQYF.

This clonotype appeared many times. The chain has TRBV5-6 and TRBJ1-4; possible D gene TRBD1, 6 bases. The V gene lost 4 bases and the J gene lost 4 bases, with 17 bases spanning the gap. This CDR3 has 16 residues. Germline loops: CDR1 SGHDT, CDR2 YYEEEE. The DNA for the CDR3 is TGTGCCAGCAGCAGGGGAGGACAGACCCATAATGAAAAACTGTTTTTT. This sequence encodes CASSRGGQTHNEKLFF.

This clonotype was recorded many times. V gene TRBV12-3 or TRBV12-4 combines with J gene TRBJ2-7; 7 bases map to TRBD1. This CDR3 spans 16 amino acids. The J segment lost 2 bases and the V segment lost 4 bases, leaving 11 bases of the junction unmatched. Written as DNA, the CDR3 is TGTGCCAGCAGTTCACTCGGGACAGTGTCTCCCTACGAGCAGTACTTC. This codes for CASSSLGTVSPYEQYF.

In regard to this clonotype: This may arise from a read error, as a much more abundant clone is one base away. The gene calls are TRBV9 and TRBJ2-7; tentatively, D is TRBD2 (6 bases). Trimming pared 2 bases from V and 4 bases from J, leaving 13 bases between. In germline, CDR1 is SGDLS, CDR2 YYNGEE. This CDR3 is built from 14 residues. The CDR3 sequence: CASSVGGETYEQYF. DNA for the CDR3: TGTGCCAGCAGCGTTGGCGGGGAAACATACGAGCAGTACTTC.

This clonotype was observed many times. This rearrangement joins TRBV5-8 to TRBJ1-4; no definite D call. Trimming removed 4 bases from V and 0 bases from J, with 13 bases in between. CDR3 length: 16 residues. In germline, CDR1 is SGHTS, CDR2 YDEGEE. CDR3 protein: CASSPDPAATNEKLFF. The CDR3 nucleotides are TGTGCCAGCAGCCCGGACCCAGCTGCAACTAATGAAAAACTGTTTTTT.

As concerns this clonotype: This may stem from a read error, because a much larger clone lies one nucleotide away. The CDR3 reads CVSISRSNTEAFF. The CDR3 DNA follows: TGTGTCAGCATCTCCAGGAGCAACACTGAAGCTTTCTTT. This chain uses TRBV6-5 with TRBJ1-1; unclear D gene. This CDR3 is 13 amino acids long. Per germline, CDR1 MNHEY and CDR2 SVGAGI.

Turning to this clonotype: A much larger clone differs by one base, so this may be a read error. The chain carries TRBV6-6 and TRBJ1-3; the D gene is possibly TRBD1 (5 bases). The CDR3 is made up of 13 amino acids. Trimming removed 11 bases from V and 0 bases from J, with 11 bases in between. Looked up from germline, CDR1 is MNHNY and CDR2 is SVGAGI (reference sequence). DNA for the CDR3: TGTGCCGGCCGGGGCAGCTCTGGAAACACCATATATTTT. Its translation: CAGRGSSGNTIYF.

This clonotype was picked up many times. The chain is built from TRBV7-9 and TRBJ1-3; a weak D match, TRBD1 (6 bases). CDR1 and CDR2 (germline): SEHNR, FQNEAQ (reference sequence). The CDR3 sequence is 14 residues long. V gave up 7 bases and J gave up 4 bases, with 14 bases separating them. The CDR3 sequence: CASTSRGGGNTIYF. In DNA form, the CDR3 reads TGTGCCAGCACCTCAAGGGGGGGAGGAAACACCATATATTTT.

This clonotype has only a few counts. The chain carries TRBV13 and TRBJ1-4; possibly TRBD1 for D (6 bases). The germline V gene encodes CDR1 PRHDT and CDR2 FYEKMQ (reference sequence). V lost 0 bases to trimming and J lost 6 bases, with 8 bases between them. The CDR3 spans 14 residues. The CDR3 spells CASSLGTGYEKLFF. The CDR3 bases are TGTGCCAGCAGCTTAGGGACAGGCTATGAAAAACTGTTTTTT.

For this clonotype: A single base separates this from a much larger clone, so it may be a read error. This chain joins TRBV6-5 and TRBJ2-5; 7 nucleotides align to TRBD1. Per the germline V gene, CDR1 is MNHEY and CDR2 is SVGAGI. This CDR3 is built from 16 residues. CDR3 loop: CTSSYSTGSYRVTQYF. CDR3 bases: TGTACCAGCAGTTACTCGACAGGGTCGTATCGGGTGACCCAGTACTTC.

This clonotype was counted ten times or more. The rearrangement uses TRBV2 and TRBJ2-6; 7 bases fit TRBD2. V was clipped by 2 bases and J by 0 bases; unmatched bases: 7. Germline assignment: CDR1 SNHLY and CDR2 FYNNEI. This CDR3 has 18 amino acids. The CDR3: CASSETSVRSSGANVLTF. DNA for the CDR3: TGTGCCAGCAGTGAAACTAGCGTCCGTAGCTCTGGGGCCAACGTCCTGACTTTC.

This clonotype was seen only once. The germline gene is not matched at one end of the junction; a read error may be the cause. The chain has TRBV11-2 and TRBJ1-1; D remains unclear. From germline, CDR1 is SGHAT and CDR2 FQNNGV. The CDR3 has 12 amino acids. The CDR3 DNA reads as TGTGCCGGCAGCCCGGGGAACACTGAAGCTTTCTTT. Translated: CAGSPGNTEAFF.

In this sample, this clonotype turned up many times. The chain has TRBV3-2 and TRBJ2-7. TRBV3-2 is a pseudogene segment. CDR3 length: 12 residues. The CDR3 reads CASSQSGYEQYF. The CDR3, as DNA: TGTGCCAGCAGCCAAAGTGGCTACGAGCAGTACTTC.

At least ten counts were recorded for this clonotype. The chain links TRBV7-2 to TRBJ1-4; D possibly corresponds to TRBD1 (5 bases). The CDR3 extends over 14 amino acids. The germline V and J ends were trimmed by 6 bases and 7 bases, with 15 bases remaining between them. Germline V gene sequence: CDR1 SGHTA, CDR2 FQGNSA. The DNA of the CDR3 is TGTGCCAGCAGATCCGGGACCAGAGGTGAAAAACTGTTTTTT. Its protein product is CASRSGTRGEKLFF.

This clonotype was seen ten or more times. The gene calls are TRBV18 and TRBJ1-6; maybe TRBD1 (5 bases). CDR1 is KGHSH and CDR2 is LQKENI in the germline V gene. This CDR3 spans 14 amino acids. V lost 5 bases to trimming and J lost 5 bases, with 10 bases between them. The CDR3 is CASSSGGDNSPLHF. The CDR3 region has the DNA TGTGCCAGCTCATCGGGGGGGGATAATTCACCCCTCCACTTT.

Concerning this clonotype itself: Since a much larger clone is just one base distant, this may be a read error. The chain recombines TRBV6-8 with TRBJ1-6; D not resolved. Germline V CDR1 and CDR2: MNHGY, SAAAGT. This CDR3 comprises 13 residues. This chain's CDR3 is CASEGLNNSPLRF. CDR3 sequence (DNA): TGTGCCAGTGAAGGGTTGAATAATTCACCCCTCCGCTTT.

With regard to this clonotype: This CDR3 fails to terminate in the conserved phenylalanine or tryptophan, so it likely reflects a read error. The chain couples TRBV10-2 to TRBJ2-3; D not resolved. Per germline, CDR1 WSHSY and CDR2 SAAADI. Trimming cost V 3 bases and J 6 bases, with 4 bases left between them. The CDR3 covers 11 residues. The DNA of the CDR3 is TGCGCCAGCAGTGAAGGGGATACGCAGTATTCT. Its translation: CASSEGDTQYS.

This clonotype was seen a few times. The rearrangement links TRBV5-1 to TRBJ1-6; D unclear. Germline CDR1 SGHRS, CDR2 YFSETQ. This CDR3 is 17 amino acids long. Trimming cost V 7 bases and J 0 bases, with 17 bases left between them. This chain's CDR3 is CASSFEDPRSYNSPLHF. The DNA of the CDR3 is TGCGCCAGCTCCTTTGAAGACCCACGCTCCTATAATTCACCCCTCCACTTT.